This T cell receptor beta chain was recovered during a study of T cell changes during pregnancy in multiple sclerosis. Deletions cut 4 bases from V and 3 bases from J, with 13 bases between. The germline gives CDR1 SGHNT, CDR2 YYREEE (reference sequence). This CDR3 has 14 amino acids. Data came from immunoSEQ multiplex PCR; TCRdb stores just in-frame clones and leaves some out. The table has tens of thousands of clones, about 93% seen once. The TCR comes from a female donor in good health, enrolled as a control in a pregnancy study. The V call is TRBV5-4, the J call TRBJ2-5, with D possibly being TRBD2 (7 bases). This specimen was CD4+ T cells from peripheral blood mononuclear cells, taken in the second trimester of pregnancy. The CDR3 DNA sequence: TGTGCCAGCAGCCCGGGGGGCCGTGAAGAGACCCAGTACTTC. Translated: CASSPGGREETQYF.